This paragraph covers one T cell receptor (beta chain) sequence. The CDR3 sequence is 13 residues long. Germline V gives CDR1 MNHEY, CDR2 SVGAGI. V was shortened by 5 bases and J by 1 base, with 8 bases between the two germline ends. The sample belongs to a study of blood T cell repertoires in COVID-19. How the authors handled the data: Nucleated cell number was recorded as an estimate derived from reference gene primer amplification. Profiling relied on immunoSEQ multiplex PCR, and the TCRdb table lists in-frame clones only, not all of them. V, J and clone size are taken as reported in that table, and D and trimming were inferred from the DNA itself. The sample lists hundreds of thousands of clones; around 85% were seen once.

Sequenced: PBMCs or T cells enriched from blood (not recorded which). The clonotype was recovered from a young man who had recovered from COVID-19. The rearrangement links TRBV6-5 to TRBJ2-5; D gene unclear. The CDR3: CASSRRVQETQYF. The CDR3 DNA sequence: TGTGCCAGCAGTCGTCGGGTCCAAGAGACCCAGTACTTC.